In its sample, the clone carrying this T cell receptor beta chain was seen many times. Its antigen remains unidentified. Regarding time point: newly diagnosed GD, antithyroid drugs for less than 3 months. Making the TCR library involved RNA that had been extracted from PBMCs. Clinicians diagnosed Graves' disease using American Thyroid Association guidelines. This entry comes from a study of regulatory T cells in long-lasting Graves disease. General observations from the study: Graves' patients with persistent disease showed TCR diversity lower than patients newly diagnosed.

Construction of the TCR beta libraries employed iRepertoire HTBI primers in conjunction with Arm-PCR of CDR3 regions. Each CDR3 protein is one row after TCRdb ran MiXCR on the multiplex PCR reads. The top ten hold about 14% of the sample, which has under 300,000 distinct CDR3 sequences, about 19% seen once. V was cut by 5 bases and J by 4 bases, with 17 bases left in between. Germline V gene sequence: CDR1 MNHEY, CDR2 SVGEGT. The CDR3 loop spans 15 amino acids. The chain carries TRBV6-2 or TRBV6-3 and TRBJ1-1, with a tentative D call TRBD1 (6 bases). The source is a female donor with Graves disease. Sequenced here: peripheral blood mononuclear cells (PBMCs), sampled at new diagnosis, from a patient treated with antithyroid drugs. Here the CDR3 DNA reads TGTGCCAGCAGTAGAGACAGGCTGGGGCGCACTGAAGCTTTCTTT. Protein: CASSRDRLGRTEAFF.